The rows below give T cell receptor beta chains drawn from one sample of a study of shared clonotypes between healthy human individuals. TCRdb's table, derived via immunoSEQ multiplex PCR, lists solely in-frame clones and lacks some. The sample contains more than 1.2 million clones, roughly 98.5% of which appear only once. The sample was naive CD4+ T cells sorted from blood. All receptors come from a man aged 25 to 40 in good health. Each CDR3 is given with its conserved first and last residue. Fields, in order: D gene, V gene, J gene, clone size, CDR3 protein, CDR3 DNA. A D gene is named only where the DNA matches it firmly. Not every row has a clone size; where given, it reads once, few, many or a size class.

.	TRBV7-2	TRBJ2-7	.	CASSLFASRTHSYEQYF	TGTGCCAGCAGCTTGTTTGCTTCGCGCACACACTCCTACGAGCAGTACTTC
.	TRBV6-6	TRBJ2-1	.	CATHWSSYNEQFF	TGTGCCACCCATTGGAGCTCCTACAATGAGCAGTTCTTC
TRBD1	TRBV15	TRBJ1-5	.	CATSPGGTGDRQPQHF	TGTGCCACCAGCCCAGGTGGCACAGGGGATCGTCAGCCCCAGCATTTT
.	TRBV18	TRBJ1-5	once	CASSPTSIAIDQPQHF	TGTGCCAGCTCACCCACGTCTATAGCAATAGATCAGCCCCAGCATTTT
.	TRBV7-2	TRBJ1-1	.	CASKEPGQQKAFF	TGTGCCAGCAAAGAACCGGGTCAACAGAAGGCTTTCTTT
TRBD2	TRBV28	TRBJ2-3	.	CASSLAGGTDTQYF	TGTGCCAGCAGTTTAGCGGGAGGCACAGATACGCAGTATTTT
TRBD2	TRBV5-1	TRBJ2-1	once	CASRPPGLAGQEQFF	TGCGCCAGCAGACCGCCGGGACTAGCGGGACAGGAGCAGTTCTTC
.	TRBV7-3	TRBJ2-1	.	CASSVHLDSNEQFF	TGTGCCAGCAGCGTACACCTGGATAGCAATGAGCAGTTCTTC
TRBD1	TRBV7-2	TRBJ2-7	.	CASSHHRDRGREQYF	TGTGCCAGCAGCCACCACCGCGACAGGGGGCGTGAGCAGTACTTC
.	TRBV5-1	TRBJ1-1	.	CASSLVFGGLNTEAFF	TGCGCCAGCAGCCTGGTTTTTGGGGGGCTGAACACTGAAGCTTTCTTT